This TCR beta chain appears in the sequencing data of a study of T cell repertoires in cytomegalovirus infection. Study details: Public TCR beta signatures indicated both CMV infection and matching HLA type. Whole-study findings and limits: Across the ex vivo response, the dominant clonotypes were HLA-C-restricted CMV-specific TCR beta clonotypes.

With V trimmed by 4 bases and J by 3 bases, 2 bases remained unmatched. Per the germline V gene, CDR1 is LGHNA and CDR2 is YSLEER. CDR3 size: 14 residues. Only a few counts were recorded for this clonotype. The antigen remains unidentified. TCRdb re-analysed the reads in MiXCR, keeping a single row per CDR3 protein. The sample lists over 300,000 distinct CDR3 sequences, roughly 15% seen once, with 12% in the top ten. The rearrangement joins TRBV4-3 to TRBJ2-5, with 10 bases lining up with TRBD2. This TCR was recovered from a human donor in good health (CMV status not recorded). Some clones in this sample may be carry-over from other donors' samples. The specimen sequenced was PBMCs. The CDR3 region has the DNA TGCGCCAGCAGCCGAACTAGCGGGGAAGAGACCCAGTACTTC. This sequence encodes CASSRTSGEETQYF.